Each of the 8 T cell receptor beta chains below was sequenced from the same sample in a study of T cell responses to AZD1222 COVID-19 vaccine. Method: immunoSEQ multiplex PCR; TCRdb's copy keeps in-frame clones and lacks some. The sample includes around 200,000 clones, about 91% of them seen just once. Here the sequenced sample was peripheral blood, taken on day 0 of AZD1222 vaccination. The source is an adult in good health.

The CDR3 region is CASSVNINTEAFF. The CDR3 DNA sequence: TGTGCCAGCAGTGTTAACATAAACACTGAAGCTTTCTTT. The chain couples TRBV6-4 to TRBJ1-1; D remains unclear. Trimming removed 4 bases from V and 2 bases from J, with 8 bases in between. There are 13 residues in the CDR3. Germline V gene data show CDR1 as MRHNA and CDR2 as SNTAGT.

The CDR3 spells CASSAWTDGYGYTF. The CDR3 DNA reads TGTGCCAGTAGCGCTTGGACAGACGGATATGGCTACACCTTC. V is TRBV19 and J is TRBJ1-2, with a tentative D call TRBD1 (6 bases). Germline loops: CDR1 LNHDA, CDR2 SQIVND (reference sequence). V was shortened by 6 bases and J by 5 bases, with 16 bases between the two germline ends. The CDR3 is 14 amino acids.

The V and J genes are TRBV9 and TRBJ2-3; 8 bases align to TRBD2. V lost 4 bases to trimming and J lost 2 bases; unmatched junction nucleotides: 12. From germline, CDR1 is SGDLS and CDR2 YYNGEE. CDR3 length: 17 amino acids. CDR3 nucleotides: TGTGCCAGCAGCCAAGGAGTGATAGCGGGGCCCACAGATACGCAGTATTTT. Translation: CASSQGVIAGPTDTQYF.

This chain joins TRBV19 and TRBJ1-5; 8 bases align to TRBD1. The CDR3 is 17 amino acids. With V trimmed by 8 bases and J by 0 bases, 12 bases remained unmatched. CDR1 LNHDA and CDR2 SQIVND come from the germline V gene (reference sequence). CDR3 sequence (DNA): TGTGCCAGTGGCGACAGGGGCCGCTCGAATAGCAATCAGCCCCAGCATTTT. It translates to CASGDRGRSNSNQPQHF. The variable domain in full, with the rest retrieved from reference TRBV19 and TRBJ1-5, is DGGITQSPKYLFRKEGQNVTLSCEQNLNHDAMYWYRQDPGQGLRLIYYSQIVNDFQKGDIAEGYSVSREKKESFPLTVTSAQKNPTAFYLCASGDRGRSNSNQPQHFGDGTRLSIL.

The chain couples TRBV7-2 to TRBJ1-1, with TRBD1 matching 9 bases. This CDR3 is 15 amino acids long. Germline CDR1 reads SGHTA; CDR2 reads FQGNSA. V shed 2 bases, J shed 2 bases, and the junction held 3 bases outside the gene matches. CDR3 nucleotide sequence: TGTGCCAGCAGCTTAACCACAGGGGGCAACACTGAAGCTTTCTTT. As protein: CASSLTTGGNTEAFF.

The V and J genes are TRBV21-1 and TRBJ2-7; the D call TRBD1 from the table was never checked on the DNA. TRBV21-1 is flagged as a pseudogene. The CDR3 contains 14 residues. The CDR3 region has the DNA TGTGCCAGCAGCGACCGGGACAGCTCCTACGAGCAGTACTTC. Translation: CASSDRDSSYEQYF.

V gene TRBV7-2 combines with J gene TRBJ1-1; no clear D. The V gene's germline CDR1 is SGHTA and CDR2 FQGNSA. The CDR3 loop spans 14 amino acids. Trimming stripped 5 bases from V and 1 base from J, with 11 bases between. CDR3 nucleotides: TGTGCCAGCAGCCCTGGGCTAGCGAACACTGAAGCTTTCTTT. It specifies CASSPGLANTEAFF.

This clone was seen a handful of times. V is TRBV6-5 and J is TRBJ2-7, with D perhaps given as TRBD1 or TRBD2 (6 bases each). The CDR3 contains 14 residues. The germline V gene encodes CDR1 MNHEY and CDR2 SVGAGI. Trimming pared 5 bases from V and 0 bases from J, leaving 11 bases between. CDR3 DNA sequence: TGTGCCAGCAGTACGGGGGCCAGCTCCTACGAGCAGTACTTC. It encodes CASSTGASSYEQYF.